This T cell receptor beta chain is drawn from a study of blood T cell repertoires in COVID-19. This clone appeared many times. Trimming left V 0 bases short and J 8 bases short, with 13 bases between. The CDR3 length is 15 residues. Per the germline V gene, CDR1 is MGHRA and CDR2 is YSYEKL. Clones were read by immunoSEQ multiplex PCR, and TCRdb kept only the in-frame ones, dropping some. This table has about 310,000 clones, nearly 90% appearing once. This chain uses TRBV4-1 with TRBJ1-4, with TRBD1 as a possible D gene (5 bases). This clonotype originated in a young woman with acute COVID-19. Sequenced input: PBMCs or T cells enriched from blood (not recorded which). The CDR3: CASSQDQGEEEKLFF. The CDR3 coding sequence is TGCGCCAGCAGCCAAGATCAGGGTGAGGAGGAAAAACTGTTTTTT.